The sample holds a few counts of the clone carrying this T cell receptor beta chain. The antigen is unknown. With V trimmed by 3 bases and J by 6 bases, 3 bases remained unmatched. Germline lookup yields CDR1 SGHRS and CDR2 YFSETQ. The CDR3 has 14 residues. This specimen belongs to a study of beta chain features in type 1 diabetes. General study points: Whether HLA type influences TCRB rearrangement remained unresolved here. A closer apparent resemblance between naive, central memory and Treg TCRB repertoires was seen in patients than in healthy donors.

Naive, central memory, regulatory and stem cell-like memory cells within the CD4+ compartment were sorted using CD45RO/CCR7/CD25/CD127/CD95/CD27. All of the isolated RNA was reverse transcribed, so expressed TCRB transcripts were sequenced. Naive, central memory and regulatory T cell samples averaged roughly 3.8 million reads. TCRdb keeps only in-frame clones here, not all; method: immunoSEQ multiplex PCR. The repertoire consists of hundreds of thousands of clones, with roughly 15% occurring once and the leading ten covering about 0.093%. The chain combines TRBV5-1 with TRBJ2-3; 11 bases fit TRBD2. The sequence was collected from a man aged 18 to 29 in good health. The source material was naive CD4+ T cells from blood. CDR3 DNA: TGCGCCAGCAGCTCGACTAGCGGGATGGATACGCAGTATTTT. Translating it yields CASSSTSGMDTQYF.